The 2 T cell receptor beta chains below were found in one sample sequenced in a study of shared clonotypes between healthy human individuals. Method: immunoSEQ multiplex PCR; TCRdb's copy keeps in-frame clones and lacks some. Counted here are roughly 2.1 million clones, more than 85% occurring once; the ten biggest clones make up under 2%. Naivety among CD8 cells was defined by CD45RO negativity and positive CCR7 selection, thereby excluding terminally differentiated effector memory CD45RA+ cells. Sequenced sample: naive CD8+ T cells from PBMCs. These receptor sequences come from a man aged 18 to 29 in good health. Some clones in this sample may be carry-over from other donors' samples.

A single count supports this clone. CDR3 in DNA: TGTGCCAGCAGTTACGGGAAGCACACTGAAGCTTTCTTT. It specifies CASSYGKHTEAFF. This sequence joins TRBV6-6 and TRBJ1-1; D gene ambiguous. V gave up 2 bases and J gave up 3 bases, with 7 bases separating them. The CDR3 loop spans 13 amino acids. Looked up from germline, CDR1 is MNHNY and CDR2 is SVGAGI (reference sequence).

This chain connects TRBV27 to TRBJ1-5, with unresolved D. The V end was cut by 5 bases, the J end by 6 bases, with 8 bases between. Germline assignment: CDR1 MNHEY and CDR2 SMNVEV (reference sequence). This CDR3 is 12 amino acids long. The CDR3 is CASSPRGQPQHF. As DNA, the CDR3 is TGTGCCAGCAGTCCCCGGGGTCAGCCCCAGCATTTT.